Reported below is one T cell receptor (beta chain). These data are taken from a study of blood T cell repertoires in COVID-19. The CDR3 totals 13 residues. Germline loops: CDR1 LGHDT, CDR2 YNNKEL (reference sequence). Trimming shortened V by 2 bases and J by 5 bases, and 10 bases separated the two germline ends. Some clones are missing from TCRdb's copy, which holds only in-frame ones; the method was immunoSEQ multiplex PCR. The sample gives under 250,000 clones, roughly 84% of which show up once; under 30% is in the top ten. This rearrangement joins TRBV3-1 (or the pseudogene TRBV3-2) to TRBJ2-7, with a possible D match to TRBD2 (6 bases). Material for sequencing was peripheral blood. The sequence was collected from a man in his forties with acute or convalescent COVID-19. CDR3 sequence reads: CASSQISGDEQYF. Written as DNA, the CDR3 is TGTGCCAGCAGCCAAATATCGGGGGACGAGCAGTACTTC.